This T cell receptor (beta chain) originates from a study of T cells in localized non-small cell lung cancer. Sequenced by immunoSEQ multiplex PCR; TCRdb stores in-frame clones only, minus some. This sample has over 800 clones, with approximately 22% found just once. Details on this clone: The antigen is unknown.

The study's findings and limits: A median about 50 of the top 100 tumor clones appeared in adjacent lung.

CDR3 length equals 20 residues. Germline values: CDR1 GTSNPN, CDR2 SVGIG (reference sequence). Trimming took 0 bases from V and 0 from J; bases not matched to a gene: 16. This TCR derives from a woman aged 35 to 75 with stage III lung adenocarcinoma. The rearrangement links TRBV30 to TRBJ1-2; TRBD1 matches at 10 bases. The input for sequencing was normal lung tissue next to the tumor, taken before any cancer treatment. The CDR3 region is CAWSVLSWGQGPHSNYGYTF. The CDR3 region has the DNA TGTGCCTGGAGTGTACTGTCCTGGGGACAGGGGCCCCACTCTAACTATGGCTACACCTTC.